This record covers a single TCR beta chain. What it binds is unknown. When sampled, the donors appeared nominally healthy, though they likely had unrecorded immune exposures. 13 Jbeta primers and 60 Vbeta primers were used for the PCR. Sequencing used immunoSEQ multiplex PCR; TCRdb keeps in-frame clones, though not all of them. The sample consists of some 160,000 clones, roughly 62% of them appearing once. This record comes from a study of cytomegalovirus exposure and HLA in healthy donors. General study results and limits: Earlier analysis yielded a pattern in which most TCR beta V segments were productive about 90% or about 30% of the time. A later analysis associated 16,951 TCR beta sequences with HLA alleles at a 0.05 false discovery rate.

The origin of this receptor is a man aged 55-75 years in good health and CMV-seronegative. The sample comprised PBMCs.

The CDR3 bases are TGCAGCGTTTTACAGGGTGCCTACGAGCAGTACTTC. Translation gives CSVLQGAYEQYF. This chain links TRBV29-1 with TRBJ2-7, with D possibly being TRBD1 (6 bases). The ends were cut back, 5 bases at V and 2 bases at J, with 10 bases in the middle. The germline gives CDR1 SQVTM, CDR2 ANQGSEA. The length of the CDR3 is 12 residues.